What follows are 26 T cell receptor beta chains derived from one specimen sequenced in a study of naive and memory T cell subsets. Four PCR rounds used nested alpha and beta constant region primers plus the SP2 primer. TCRdb processed the 5' RACE reads anew with MiXCR; each CDR3 protein has one entry. This repertoire shows tens of thousands of distinct CDR3 sequences, 7.6% found once; its top ten account for roughly 8.9%. A UMI-containing oligonucleotide was joined by 3' ligation to the TCR cDNA template. The receptors derive from a female donor in good health.

This rearrangement joins TRBV5-1 to TRBJ2-5; 7 nucleotides align to TRBD1. The junction had 1 base not matched to a gene; V was cut back by 3 bases and J by 2 bases. Germline lookup yields CDR1 SGHRS and CDR2 YFSETQ. The CDR3 is made up of 13 amino acids. The CDR3 DNA sequence: TGCGCCAGCAGCTGGGACAGTCAAGAGACCCAGTACTTC. Residues: CASSWDSQETQYF.

This rearrangement joins TRBV2 to TRBJ1-5, with a possible D match to TRBD1 (6 bases). The CDR3 length is 16 residues. Germline lookup yields CDR1 SNHLY and CDR2 FYNNEI. Between the trimmed V and J ends, which lost 3 bases and 1 base, there was a span of 13 bases. The CDR3: CASSDVRGRSNQPQHF. The CDR3 nucleotides are TGTGCCAGCAGTGACGTCAGGGGAAGGAGCAATCAGCCCCAGCATTTT.

The chain has TRBV7-9 and TRBJ2-3; perhaps TRBD1 as D (5 bases). Germline V gene data show CDR1 as SEHNR and CDR2 as FQNEAQ (reference sequence). V lost 5 bases and J 0 bases, leaving 9 bases between the germline ends. The CDR3 spans 14 residues. CDR3 sequence reads: CASSPRASTDTQYF. In DNA, the CDR3 is TGTGCCAGCAGCCCCAGGGCCAGCACAGATACGCAGTATTTT.

This clonotype was counted ten times or more. V and J are TRBV20-1 and TRBJ1-5; D uncertain. Germline V CDR1 and CDR2: DFQATT, SNEGSKA (reference sequence). Trimming left V 6 bases short and J 2 bases short, with 14 bases between. This CDR3 has 14 residues. In DNA form, the CDR3 reads TGCAGTGCCTGGGATAGCGGGCGCAATCAGCCCCAGCATTTT. Residues: CSAWDSGRNQPQHF.

This clonotype was seen a handful of times. The rearrangement uses TRBV29-1 and TRBJ1-2; TRBD1 matches at 7 bases. Germline lookup yields CDR1 SQVTM and CDR2 ANQGSEA. CDR3 length: 13 amino acids. Trimming cost V 5 bases and J 4 bases; bases outside gene matches: 7. CDR3 bases: TGCAGCGTTCGACAGGGCGGGGTCTATGGCTACACCTTC. Amino acid sequence: CSVRQGGVYGYTF.

This clonotype came up once. The V and J genes are TRBV5-6 and TRBJ2-3, with 8 bases that match TRBD1. The CDR3 loop spans 16 amino acids. V shed 4 bases and J 2 bases; nucleotides not matched to a gene: 9. Germline loops: CDR1 SGHDT, CDR2 YYEEEE. CDR3 region: CASSTGQVRATDTQYF. In nucleotides, the CDR3 is TGTGCCAGCAGCACGGGACAGGTTCGTGCCACAGATACGCAGTATTTT.

This chain joins TRBV21-1 and TRBJ1-6; the table's D call TRBD1 went unverified against the DNA. TRBV21-1 is annotated as a pseudogene. The CDR3 is made up of 16 amino acids. CDR3 in amino acids: CASSKEGADGNSPLHF. Written as DNA, the CDR3 is TGTGCCAGCAGCAAAGAGGGGGCAGACGGTAATTCACCCCTCCACTTT.

The chain is built from TRBV4-2 and TRBJ2-7, with D possibly matching TRBD1 (6 bases). The CDR3 is made up of 16 amino acids. Between the trimmed V and J ends, which lost 4 bases and 3 bases, there was a span of 19 bases. Germline V CDR1 and CDR2: LGHNA, YNFKEQ. As DNA, the CDR3 is TGTGCCAGCAGCCTTGCCTCTTCGAGGGGGAGCTACGAGCAGTACTTC. Its protein product is CASSLASSRGSYEQYF.

V is TRBV30 and J is TRBJ1-1; D remains ambiguous. The CDR3 is 13 residues long. Germline loops: CDR1 GTSNPN, CDR2 SVGIG (reference sequence). Trimming cost V 2 bases and J 1 base, with 8 bases left between them. DNA of the CDR3: TGTGCCTGGAGTTTACGAGCGAACACTGAAGCTTTCTTT. Protein sequence: CAWSLRANTEAFF.

The J gene is TRBJ2-7, the V gene TRBV6-2 or TRBV6-3, with D unclear. V lost 0 bases, J lost 3 bases, and 24 bases lay in between. This CDR3 comprises 19 residues. Germline CDR1 reads MNHEY; CDR2 reads SVGEGT. The CDR3 reads CASSYSPLNQTVGNYEQYF. The DNA for the CDR3 is TGTGCCAGCAGTTACTCACCCCTTAATCAGACGGTGGGAAACTACGAGCAGTACTTC.

This clonotype was counted many times. The chain carries TRBV27 and TRBJ1-6; TRBD1 matches at 11 bases. CDR3 length: 16 amino acids. The V gene end was trimmed by 5 bases and the J gene end by 9 bases; junction bases not matched to a gene: 9. Germline loops: CDR1 MNHEY, CDR2 SMNVEV (reference sequence). CDR3 protein: CASSLFIGTGGSPLHF. For the CDR3, the DNA is TGTGCCAGCAGTCTCTTCATCGGGACAGGGGGTTCACCCCTCCACTTT.

In its sample, this clonotype was seen many times. This chain joins TRBV6-5 and TRBJ2-7; D is unresolved. Per germline, CDR1 MNHEY and CDR2 SVGAGI. The CDR3 covers 14 residues. V was shortened by 0 bases and J by 4 bases, with 10 bases between the two germline ends. In nucleotides, the CDR3 is TGTGCCAGCAGTTACTCGATATCCCATTACGAGCAGTACTTC. Its protein product is CASSYSISHYEQYF.

This clonotype was seen a handful of times. The chain is built from TRBV4-1 and TRBJ1-1, with D possibly TRBD1 on 5 matching bases. The CDR3 is made up of 15 amino acids. Germline-derived CDR1 and CDR2 are MGHRA and YSYEKL. The V end was cut by 1 base, the J end by 5 bases, with 14 bases between. CDR3 loop: CASSQVEVGVTEAFF. CDR3 in DNA: TGCGCCAGCAGCCAAGTAGAGGTGGGGGTGACTGAAGCTTTCTTT.

The sample holds many counts of this clonotype. The CDR3 is CSAGLAGGPGETQYF. The DNA of the CDR3 is TGCAGCGCGGGACTAGCGGGGGGGCCGGGGGAGACCCAGTACTTC. J is TRBJ2-5 and V is TRBV29-1; 16 bases align to TRBD2. With V trimmed by 7 bases and J by 5 bases, 7 bases remained unmatched. Per germline, CDR1 SQVTM and CDR2 ANQGSEA. This CDR3 region has 15 residues.

This clonotype was observed a handful of times. This chain links TRBV20-1 with TRBJ2-5; tentative D call: TRBD2 (6 bases). The V end was cut by 6 bases, the J end by 3 bases, with 17 bases between. CDR3 length: 14 amino acids. Germline loops: CDR1 DFQATT, CDR2 SNEGSKA (reference sequence). CDR3 nucleotide sequence: TGCAGTGCCCGGGACGGGGGAGAAAAAGAGACCCAGTACTTC. Translated, it gives CSARDGGEKETQYF.

Notes on this clonotype: A much larger clone is a single base away; this may be a read error. The V and J genes are TRBV12-3 or TRBV12-4 and TRBJ2-7; 7 bases are shared with TRBD1. The CDR3 extends over 14 amino acids. The CDR3 DNA reads TGTACCAGCAGTCCAACTTCACGACAGGGTGAGCAGTACTTC. This gives the protein CTSSPTSRQGEQYF.

This clonotype was seen many times. V and J are TRBV6-2 or TRBV6-3 and TRBJ2-7; 10 bases map to TRBD1. V trimming: 6 bases; J trimming: 2 bases; junction bases outside the gene matches: 7. The CDR3 is made up of 15 amino acids. From germline, CDR1 is MNHEY and CDR2 SVGEGT. The CDR3 is CASRLGQGVAYEQYF. In DNA, the CDR3 is TGTGCCAGCAGACTTGGACAGGGGGTAGCCTACGAGCAGTACTTC.

This clonotype was picked up many times. The chain uses TRBV29-1 and TRBJ2-3, with 12 bases identical to TRBD2. Per the germline V gene, CDR1 is SQVTM and CDR2 is ANQGSEA. Losses at the gene ends were 3 bases for V and 3 bases for J; bases not matched to a gene: 7. The CDR3 loop spans 16 amino acids. CDR3 nucleotide sequence: TGCAGCGTTGATATGGCTAGCGGGGGGGCTACAGATACGCAGTATTTT. Translation: CSVDMASGGATDTQYF.

This clonotype was seen repeatedly, ten times or more. V is TRBV25-1 and J is TRBJ2-1, with no clear D. The CDR3 consists of 14 residues. Germline CDR1 and CDR2: MGHDK and SYGVNS. Trimming took off 7 bases at V and 6 bases at J, with 16 bases between the two ends. CDR3 amino acids: CASTSPGPGNEQFF. CDR3 nucleotide sequence: TGTGCCAGCACTTCCCCTGGACCGGGCAATGAGCAGTTCTTC.

This sequence joins TRBV6-2 or TRBV6-3 and TRBJ2-1; TRBD2 matches 10 bases. Trimming removed 6 bases from V and 8 bases from J; junction bases left unmatched: 7. Looked up from germline, CDR1 is MNHEY and CDR2 is SVGEGT. This CDR3 spans 14 amino acids. Written as DNA, the CDR3 is TGTGCCAGCAGCCTAGCGGGGGTGCGAGATGAGCAGTTCTTC. It encodes CASSLAGVRDEQFF.

In its sample, this clonotype was seen many times. The rearrangement uses TRBV9 and TRBJ1-2; D ambiguous. Trimming took 4 bases from V and 7 from J, leaving 17 bases between them. The CDR3 runs 14 residues. Germline CDR1 is SGDLS and CDR2 is YYNGEE. The CDR3 DNA is TGTGCCAGCAGCCTACACCCGAAGGAGGGTGGCTACACCTTC. The encoded protein is CASSLHPKEGGYTF. The whole variable domain, filled in from reference TRBV9 and TRBJ1-2, reads DSGVTQTPKHLITATGQRVTLRCSPRSGDLSVYWYQQSLDQGLQFLIQYYNGEERAKGNILERFSAQQFPDLHSELNLSSLELGDSALYFCASSLHPKEGGYTFGSGTRLTVV.

This clonotype was counted at least ten times. This chain uses TRBV6-1 with TRBJ2-7; perhaps TRBD1 as D (5 bases). V was trimmed by 2 bases and J by 1 base, leaving 6 bases between them. The CDR3 runs 13 residues. The germline CDR1 and CDR2 sequences are MNHNS and SASEGT. CDR3 sequence: CASSERGSYEQYF. As DNA, the CDR3 is TGTGCCAGCAGTGAAAGGGGATCCTACGAGCAGTACTTC.

V usage is TRBV20-1 and J usage is TRBJ1-1; 9 bases are shared with TRBD1. Germline V CDR1 and CDR2: DFQATT, SNEGSKA (reference sequence). CDR3 length: 11 residues. Trimming cost V 3 bases and J 10 bases; bases outside gene matches: 3. The CDR3 nucleotides read TGCAGTGCTAGTATGGACAGGGGAGCTTTCTTT. This translates into CSASMDRGAFF.

The gene calls are TRBV6-2 or TRBV6-3 and TRBJ2-5; D is ambiguous. V was clipped by 8 bases and J by 4 bases, with 14 bases between them. This CDR3 is built from 13 residues. Germline V gene data show CDR1 as MNHEY and CDR2 as SVGEGT. The CDR3 here is CASGIPRIETQYF. The CDR3 region has the DNA TGTGCCAGCGGAATCCCCCGGATAGAGACCCAGTACTTC.

This clonotype has a count of ten or more. The chain recombines TRBV9 with TRBJ2-3; 7 bases match TRBD1. The CDR3 extends over 16 amino acids. The germline V gene has CDR1 SGDLS and CDR2 YYNGEE. V lost 3 bases to trimming and J lost 6 bases; unmatched junction nucleotides: 13. Written as DNA, the CDR3 is TGTGCCAGCAGCGGACGGGGACAGACAACGGTCGATACGCAGTATTTT. Translated, it gives CASSGRGQTTVDTQYF.

This clonotype was found many times. The chain joins TRBV6-5 to TRBJ1-2; no firm D call. Trimming shortened V by 2 bases and J by 4 bases, and 23 bases separated the two germline ends. The germline V gene has CDR1 MNHEY and CDR2 SVGAGI. CDR3 length: 18 amino acids. DNA of the CDR3: TGTGCCAGCAGTTACGCCCTGCCAGGCCCCCGGATGGCCTATGGCTACACCTTC. As protein: CASSYALPGPRMAYGYTF.